The entry that follows covers one T cell receptor (beta chain) sequence. Its target is not known. Germline CDR1 is KGHSH and CDR2 is LQKENI. CDR3 length: 14 residues. V was clipped by 7 bases and J by 2 bases, with 15 bases between them. These data come from a study of cytomegalovirus exposure and HLA in healthy donors. General observations from the study: Immune exposure information comprised only CMV serostatus.

A multiplex PCR was run with 60 Vbeta primers and 13 Jbeta primers. TCRdb's copy holds only in-frame clones and misses some; the assay was immunoSEQ multiplex PCR. The listing contains just over 20,000 clones. The chain is built from TRBV18 and TRBJ2-7, with a possible D match to TRBD2 (5 bases). The source is a man in his 60s in good health and CMV-seropositive. Sequenced material: PBMCs. In DNA form, the CDR3 reads TGTGCCAGCTTAACCCGGGGTGACCCCTACGAGCAGTACTTC. Translating gives CASLTRGDPYEQYF.